Following are 10 T cell receptor beta chains from one sample sequenced in a study of blood T cell repertoires in COVID-19. TCRdb keeps only in-frame clones here, not all; method: immunoSEQ multiplex PCR. The sample has about 250,000 clones, around nine tenths seen once. Sequencing input: peripheral blood. These receptors were obtained from a man at least 80 years old with acute or convalescent COVID-19.

The chain carries TRBV6-6 and TRBJ2-7; 16 nucleotides align to TRBD2. This CDR3 is 15 amino acids long. From germline, CDR1 is MNHNY and CDR2 SVGAGI (reference sequence). Unmatched junction bases numbered 4, after V lost 5 bases and J lost 6 bases. This chain's CDR3 is CASSTGTSGRGEQYF. The CDR3 DNA reads as TGTGCCAGCAGTACCGGGACTAGCGGGAGGGGCGAGCAGTACTTC.

This chain joins TRBV7-2 and TRBJ1-3; 9 bases line up with TRBD1. The V and J ends lost 3 bases and 0 bases, in that order; junction bases with no gene match: 6. CDR1 SGHTA and CDR2 FQGNSA come from the germline V gene. This CDR3 has 17 residues. The CDR3 nucleotides are TGTGCCAGCAGCTTTGGGACAGGGCCGAGCTCTGGAAACACCATATATTTT. Its protein product is CASSFGTGPSSGNTIYF.

As DNA, the CDR3 is TGTGCCAGCAGCTTGCCAAGGGACAGGGGGCGGCTACTCACAGATACGCAGTATTTT. Its translation: CASSLPRDRGRLLTDTQYF. The chain uses TRBV5-8 and TRBJ2-3; 12 bases line up with TRBD1. Germline V gives CDR1 SGHTS, CDR2 YDEGEE. V lost 1 base, J lost 2 bases, and 11 bases stayed unmatched. The CDR3 loop spans 19 amino acids.

CDR3 sequence reads: CASSARETQYF. In DNA, the CDR3 is TGTGCCAGCAGTGCCCGGGAGACCCAGTACTTC. This sequence joins TRBV5-6 and TRBJ2-5; D not resolved. The CDR3 consists of 11 residues. Germline-derived CDR1 and CDR2 are SGHDT and YYEEEE. V was pared by 5 bases and J by 5 bases, with 7 bases between.

The chain links TRBV2 to TRBJ2-1, with 10 nucleotides matching TRBD1. Germline V gene data show CDR1 as SNHLY and CDR2 as FYNNEI. The CDR3 runs 15 residues. The V gene end was trimmed by 5 bases and the J gene end by 4 bases; junction bases not matched to a gene: 5. CDR3 nucleotides: TGTGCCAGCAGTTCGGACAGGGGGGGATACAATGAGCAGTTCTTC. Amino acids: CASSSDRGGYNEQFF.

The sample holds one count of this clone. The V gene is TRBV7-6, the J gene TRBJ2-5, with TRBD2 as a possible D gene (7 bases). The CDR3 consists of 14 residues. V lost 5 bases to trimming and J lost 4 bases, with 14 bases between them. Germline lookup yields CDR1 SGHVS and CDR2 FNYEAQ. CDR3 loop: CASSLMGGRETQYF. CDR3 nucleotides: TGTGCCAGCAGCCTCATGGGGGGGCGAGAGACCCAGTACTTC.

The table lists this clone with a few counts. This chain connects TRBV21-1 to TRBJ2-7; the table assigns TRBD2, which was not confirmed against the DNA. TRBV21-1 represents a pseudogene. The CDR3 extends over 18 amino acids. CDR3 sequence reads: CASTKSGLGSGSSYEQYF. The CDR3 nucleotides read TGTGCCAGCACCAAAAGTGGGTTGGGTAGCGGGAGCTCCTACGAGCAGTACTTC.

V usage is TRBV11-3 and J usage is TRBJ2-1, with 7 bases identical to TRBD1. The germline CDR1 and CDR2 sequences are SGHNT and YENEEA. J lost 2 bases, V lost 5 bases, and 6 bases had no gene match. The length of the CDR3 is 15 residues. CDR3 bases: TGTGCCAGCAGCAAAAGACAGGGCCCCTACAATGAGCAGTTCTTC. Residues: CASSKRQGPYNEQFF.

The genes are TRBV15 and TRBJ2-5, with unresolved D. Trimming removed 3 bases at V and 5 bases at J, with 13 bases between. This CDR3 region has 14 residues. In germline, CDR1 is LNHNV, CDR2 YYDKDF (reference sequence). CDR3 sequence: CATSSPSPRETQYF. The CDR3 bases are TGTGCCACCAGCAGCCCCTCTCCTCGGGAGACCCAGTACTTC.

The rearrangement links TRBV9 to TRBJ2-1, with TRBD2 matching 13 bases. Germline CDR1 reads SGDLS; CDR2 reads YYNGEE. With V trimmed by 4 bases and J by 2 bases, 3 bases remained unmatched. The CDR3 is 16 amino acids. CDR3 sequence: CASSPGLAGTYNEQFF. In nucleotides, the CDR3 is TGTGCCAGCAGCCCGGGACTAGCGGGGACCTACAATGAGCAGTTCTTC. Based on the CDR3 plus reference TRBV9 and TRBJ2-1, the full variable domain is DSGVTQTPKHLITATGQRVTLRCSPRSGDLSVYWYQQSLDQGLQFLIQYYNGEERAKGNILERFSAQQFPDLHSELNLSSLELGDSALYFCASSPGLAGTYNEQFFGPGTRLTVL.